This T cell receptor beta chain was profiled in a study of patients and donors after allogeneic stem cell transplantation. The CDR3 runs to 12 residues. Trimming took off 2 bases at V and 8 bases at J, with 4 bases between the two ends. Germline CDR1 and CDR2: LGHNA and YNFKEQ. TCRdb analysed the RT-PCR reads with MiXCR anew, one entry per CDR3 protein. The sample holds approximately 160,000 distinct CDR3 sequences; 24% are singletons and the top ten take around 26%. This clonotype turned up a few times. The TCR was taken from a human donor who was either an allogeneic HSCT recipient or a stem cell or donor lymphocyte infusion donor (not recorded which). It is not recorded whose cells these are; they may come from a transplant donor. The chain is built from TRBV4-2 and TRBJ1-6; D call uncertain. The sample consisted of blood, either unsorted or a sorted T cell fraction (not recorded which). CDR3 sequence (DNA): TGTGCCAGCAGCCAACGTTATTCACCCCTCCACTTT. Protein: CASSQRYSPLHF.